This T cell receptor beta chain appears in the sequencing data of a study of blood T cell repertoires in COVID-19. The wider study: From the United States, Italy and Spain came samples of acute and convalescent COVID-19. PBMCs, B-cell-depleted T cells, or T cells were the source of the cDNA or gDNA that made up the material.

The V gene end was trimmed by 6 bases and the J gene end by 4 bases; junction bases not matched to a gene: 13. The CDR3 extends over 16 amino acids. The V gene's germline CDR1 is MNHEY and CDR2 SMNVEV (reference sequence). Authors' processing steps: By means of reference gene primer amplification, nucleated cell counts were estimated. Data came from immunoSEQ multiplex PCR; TCRdb stores just in-frame clones and leaves some out. V and J calls and clone size follow that table, whereas D and trimming were derived from the DNA. Of 110,000 to 150,000 clones listed, more than 85% are singletons. The specimen sequenced was peripheral blood. The TCR was taken from a human donor in a cohort sampled during active COVID-19. The genes are TRBV27 and TRBJ1-1; TRBD1 matches at 8 bases. CDR3 sequence (DNA): TGTGCCAGCAGAGCGGACAGGGTGGCAGGGGGCACTGAAGCTTTCTTT. Encoded protein: CASRADRVAGGTEAFF.